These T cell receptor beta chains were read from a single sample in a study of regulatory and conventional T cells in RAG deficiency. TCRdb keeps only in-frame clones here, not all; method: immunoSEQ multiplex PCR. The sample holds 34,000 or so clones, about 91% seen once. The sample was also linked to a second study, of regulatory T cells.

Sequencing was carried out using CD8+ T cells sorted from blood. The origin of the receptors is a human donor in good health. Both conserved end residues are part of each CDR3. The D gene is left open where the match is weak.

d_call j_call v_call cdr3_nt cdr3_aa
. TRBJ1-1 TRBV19 TGTGCCAGTAGTCCAGACGGGGTAGGGGCTTTCTTT CASSPDGVGAFF
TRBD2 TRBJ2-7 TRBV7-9 TGTGCCAGCAGCATAACTAGCGGTCCGTTCTACGAGCAGTACTTC CASSITSGPFYEQYF
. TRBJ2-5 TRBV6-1 TGTGCCAGCAGCGCCGACAGGAGCTCCGGGGCCCAGTACTTC CASSADRSSGAQYF
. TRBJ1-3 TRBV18 TGTGCCAGCTCCCCACCCGTGAGCCTCTCTGGAAACACCATATATTTT CASSPPVSLSGNTIYF
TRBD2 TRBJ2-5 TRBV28 TGTGCCAGCAGTGCGGCTAGCGGTAGCCAAGAGACCCAGTACTTC CASSAASGSQETQYF
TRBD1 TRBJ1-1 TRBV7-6 TGTGCCAGCAGCTCTCGAGACAGGGGAATATTGAACACTGAAGCTTTCTTT CASSSRDRGILNTEAFF
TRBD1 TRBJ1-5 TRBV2 TGTGCCTCCCGGGACAGCGAGGTGGCTCCCCAGCATTTT CASRDSEVAPQHF
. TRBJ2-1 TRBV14 TGTGCCAGCAGCCCCAGGTTTGGGGGCCCCTACAATGAGCAGTTCTTC CASSPRFGGPYNEQFF
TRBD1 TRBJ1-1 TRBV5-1 TGCGCCAGCAGCAAGGACAGGGGGCTGGGCACTGAAGCTTTCTTT CASSKDRGLGTEAFF
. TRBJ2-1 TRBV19 TGTGCCAGTAGTATAGGGGCGGGACTGGGTATTGAGCAGTTCTTC CASSIGAGLGIEQFF
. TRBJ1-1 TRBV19 TGTGCCAGTACCCCAATGGGGGGGGCTCGGAACACTGAAGCTTTCTTT CASTPMGGARNTEAFF
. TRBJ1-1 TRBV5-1 TGCGCCAGCAGCTTGGATGATGGAGCTTTCTTT CASSLDDGAFF
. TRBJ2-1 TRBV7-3 TGTGCCAGCAGCTTAGATGTAGGGCCCGGCAATGAGCAGTTCTTC CASSLDVGPGNEQFF